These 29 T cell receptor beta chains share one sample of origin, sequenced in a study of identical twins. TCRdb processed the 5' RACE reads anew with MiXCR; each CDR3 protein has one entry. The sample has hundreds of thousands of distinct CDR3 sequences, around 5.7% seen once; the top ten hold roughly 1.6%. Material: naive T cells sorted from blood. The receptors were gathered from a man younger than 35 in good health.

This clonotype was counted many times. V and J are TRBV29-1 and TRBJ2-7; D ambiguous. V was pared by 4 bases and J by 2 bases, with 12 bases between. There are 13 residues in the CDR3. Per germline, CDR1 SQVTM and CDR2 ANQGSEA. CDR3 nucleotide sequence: TGCAGCGTTGTTGCCCTACCCACCTACGAGCAGTACGTC. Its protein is CSVVALPTYEQYV.

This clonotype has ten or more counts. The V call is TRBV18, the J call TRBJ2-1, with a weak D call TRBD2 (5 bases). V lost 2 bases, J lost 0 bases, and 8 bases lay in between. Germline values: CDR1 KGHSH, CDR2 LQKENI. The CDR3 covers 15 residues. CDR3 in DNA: TGTGCCAGCTCACCAGAAGGGAGCTCCTACAATGAGCAGTTCTTC. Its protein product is CASSPEGSSYNEQFF.

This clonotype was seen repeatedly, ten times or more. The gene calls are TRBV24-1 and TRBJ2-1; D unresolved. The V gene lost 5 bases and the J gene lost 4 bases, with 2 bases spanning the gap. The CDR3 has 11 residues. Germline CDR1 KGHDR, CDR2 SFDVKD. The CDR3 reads CATSGYNEQFF. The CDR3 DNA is TGTGCCACCAGTGGGTACAATGAGCAGTTCTTC.

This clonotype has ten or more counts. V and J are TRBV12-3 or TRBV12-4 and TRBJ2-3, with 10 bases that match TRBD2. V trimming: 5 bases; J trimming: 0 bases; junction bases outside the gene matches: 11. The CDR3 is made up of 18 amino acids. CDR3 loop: CASSHSLRTSGSTDTQYF. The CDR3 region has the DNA TGTGCCAGCAGTCATAGCCTGCGGACTAGCGGAAGCACAGATACGCAGTATTTT.

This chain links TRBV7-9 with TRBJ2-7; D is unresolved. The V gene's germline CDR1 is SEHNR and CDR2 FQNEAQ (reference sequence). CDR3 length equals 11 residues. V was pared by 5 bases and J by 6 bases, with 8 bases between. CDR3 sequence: CASSNAPEQYF. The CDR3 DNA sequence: TGTGCCAGCAGCAACGCCCCCGAGCAGTACTTC.

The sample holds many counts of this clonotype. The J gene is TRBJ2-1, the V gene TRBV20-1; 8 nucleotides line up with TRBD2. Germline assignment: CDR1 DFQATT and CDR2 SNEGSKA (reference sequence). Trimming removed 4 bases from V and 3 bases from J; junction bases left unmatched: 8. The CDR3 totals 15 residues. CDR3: CSATGGGRYYNEQFF. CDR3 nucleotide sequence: TGCAGTGCTACCGGCGGGGGGAGGTACTACAATGAGCAGTTCTTC.

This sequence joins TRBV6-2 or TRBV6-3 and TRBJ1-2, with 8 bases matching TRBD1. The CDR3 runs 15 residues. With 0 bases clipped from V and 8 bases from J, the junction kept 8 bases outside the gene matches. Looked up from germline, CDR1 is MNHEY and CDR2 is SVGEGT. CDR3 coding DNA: TGTGCCAGCAGTTACTCCGGGACAGGACGGGGCGGCTACACCTTC. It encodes CASSYSGTGRGGYTF.

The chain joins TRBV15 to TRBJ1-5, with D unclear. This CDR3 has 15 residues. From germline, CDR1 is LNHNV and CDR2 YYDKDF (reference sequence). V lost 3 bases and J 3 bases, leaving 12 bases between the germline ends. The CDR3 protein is CATSSRAGPNQPQHF. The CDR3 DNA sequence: TGTGCCACCAGCAGCAGAGCCGGCCCCAATCAGCCCCAGCATTTT.

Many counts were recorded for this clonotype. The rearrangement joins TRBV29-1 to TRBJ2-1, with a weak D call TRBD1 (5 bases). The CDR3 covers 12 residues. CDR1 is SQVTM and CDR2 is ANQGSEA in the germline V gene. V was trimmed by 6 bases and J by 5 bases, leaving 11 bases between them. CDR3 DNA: TGCAGCGTCGAGACAGTTAACAATGAGCAGTTCTTC. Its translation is CSVETVNNEQFF.

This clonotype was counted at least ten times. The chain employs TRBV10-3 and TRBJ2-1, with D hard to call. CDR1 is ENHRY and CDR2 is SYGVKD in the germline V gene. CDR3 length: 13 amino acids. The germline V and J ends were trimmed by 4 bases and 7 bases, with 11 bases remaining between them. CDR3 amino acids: CAISGQDGNEQFF. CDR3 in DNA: TGTGCCATCAGTGGACAAGACGGGAATGAGCAGTTCTTC.

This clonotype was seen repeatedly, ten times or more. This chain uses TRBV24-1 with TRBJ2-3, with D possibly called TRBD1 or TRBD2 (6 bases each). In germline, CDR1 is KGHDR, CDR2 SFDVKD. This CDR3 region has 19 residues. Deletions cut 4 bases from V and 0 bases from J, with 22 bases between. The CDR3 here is CATSDRGGTRDTSTDTQYF. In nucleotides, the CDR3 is TGTGCCACCAGTGACAGGGGAGGAACACGCGACACTAGCACAGATACGCAGTATTTT.

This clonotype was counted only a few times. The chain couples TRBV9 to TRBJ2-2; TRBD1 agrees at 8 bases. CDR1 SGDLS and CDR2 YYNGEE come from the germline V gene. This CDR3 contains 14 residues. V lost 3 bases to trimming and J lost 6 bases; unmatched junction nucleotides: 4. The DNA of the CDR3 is TGTGCCAGCAGCGACAGGGGGACCGCCGGGGAGCTGTTTTTT. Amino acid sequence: CASSDRGTAGELFF.

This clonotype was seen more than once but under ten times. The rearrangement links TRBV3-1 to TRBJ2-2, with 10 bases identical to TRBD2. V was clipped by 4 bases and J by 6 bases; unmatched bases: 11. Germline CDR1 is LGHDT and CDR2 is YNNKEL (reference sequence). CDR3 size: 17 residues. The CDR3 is CASSLIASGSLSGELFF. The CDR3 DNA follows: TGTGCCAGCAGCCTAATCGCTAGCGGGAGCCTGTCCGGGGAGCTGTTTTTT.

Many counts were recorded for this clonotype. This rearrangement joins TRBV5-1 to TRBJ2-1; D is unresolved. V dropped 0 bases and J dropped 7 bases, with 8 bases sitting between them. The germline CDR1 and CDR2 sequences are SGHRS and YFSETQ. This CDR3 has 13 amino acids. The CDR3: CASSLASINEQFF. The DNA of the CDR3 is TGCGCCAGCAGCTTGGCCAGCATAAATGAGCAGTTCTTC.

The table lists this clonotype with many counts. The DNA for the CDR3 is TGCGCCAGCAGCCAACACCGGGACGGCGAGCAGTACTTC. Protein sequence: CASSQHRDGEQYF. The V call is TRBV4-3, the J call TRBJ2-7; tentatively, D is TRBD1 or TRBD2 (5 bases each). Germline lookup yields CDR1 LGHNA and CDR2 YSLEER. The CDR3 loop spans 13 amino acids. Trimming cost V 2 bases and J 6 bases, with 11 bases left between them.

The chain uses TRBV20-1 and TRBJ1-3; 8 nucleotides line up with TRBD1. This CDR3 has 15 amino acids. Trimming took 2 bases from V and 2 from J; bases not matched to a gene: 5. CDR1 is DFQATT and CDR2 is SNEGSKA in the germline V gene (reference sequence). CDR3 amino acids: CSARNQGAPGNTIYF. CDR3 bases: TGCAGTGCTAGAAACCAGGGGGCTCCTGGAAACACCATATATTTT.

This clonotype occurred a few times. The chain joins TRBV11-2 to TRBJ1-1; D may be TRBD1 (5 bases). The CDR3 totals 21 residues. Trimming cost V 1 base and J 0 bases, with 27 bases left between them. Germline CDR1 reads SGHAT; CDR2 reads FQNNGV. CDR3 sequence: CASSLGAKTVLQTGMNTEAFF. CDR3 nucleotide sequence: TGTGCCAGCAGCTTAGGGGCAAAGACAGTCCTCCAAACGGGGATGAACACTGAAGCTTTCTTT.

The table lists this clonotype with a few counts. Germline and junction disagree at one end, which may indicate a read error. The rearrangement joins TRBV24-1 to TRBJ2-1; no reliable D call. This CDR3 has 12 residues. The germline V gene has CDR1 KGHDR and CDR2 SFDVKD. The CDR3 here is CATSDPNVEWVF. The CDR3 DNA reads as TGTGCCACCAGTGATCCGAACGTGGAGTGGGTCTTC.

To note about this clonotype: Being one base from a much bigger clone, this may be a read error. CDR3 DNA sequence: TGTGCCAGCAGCCAAACAGTGAACACCGGGGAGCTGTTTTTT. It yields the protein CASSQTVNTGELFF. The chain employs TRBV12-3 or TRBV12-4 and TRBJ2-2; D gene ambiguous. This CDR3 is built from 14 residues. V lost 6 bases and J lost 1, with 9 bases in between.

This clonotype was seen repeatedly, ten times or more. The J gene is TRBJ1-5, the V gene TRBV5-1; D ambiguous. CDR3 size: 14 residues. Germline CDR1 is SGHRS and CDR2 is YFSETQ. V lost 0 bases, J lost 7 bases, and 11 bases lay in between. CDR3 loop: CASSLDLDAQPQHF. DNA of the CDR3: TGCGCCAGCAGCTTGGATCTAGACGCCCAGCCCCAGCATTTT.

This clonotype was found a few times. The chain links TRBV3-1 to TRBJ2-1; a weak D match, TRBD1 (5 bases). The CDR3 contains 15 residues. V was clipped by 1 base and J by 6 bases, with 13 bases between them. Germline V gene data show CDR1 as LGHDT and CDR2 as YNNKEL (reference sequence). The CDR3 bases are TGTGCCAGCAGCCAAGGGGGCGCAGGGCCCAATGAGCAGTTCTTC. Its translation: CASSQGGAGPNEQFF.

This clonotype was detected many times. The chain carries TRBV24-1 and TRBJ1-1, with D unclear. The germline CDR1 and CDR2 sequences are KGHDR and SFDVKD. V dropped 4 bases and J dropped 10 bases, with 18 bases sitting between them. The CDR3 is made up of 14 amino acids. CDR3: CATSDTTRRTGAFF. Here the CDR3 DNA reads TGTGCCACCAGTGACACAACTCGACGGACGGGAGCTTTCTTT.

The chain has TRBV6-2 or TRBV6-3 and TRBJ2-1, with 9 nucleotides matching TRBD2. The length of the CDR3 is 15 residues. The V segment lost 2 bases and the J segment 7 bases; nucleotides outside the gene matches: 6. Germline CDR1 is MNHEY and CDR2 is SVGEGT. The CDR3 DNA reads TGTGCCAGCAGTTACGGCGGGAGGGCGGGGAATGAGCAGTTCTTC. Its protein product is CASSYGGRAGNEQFF.

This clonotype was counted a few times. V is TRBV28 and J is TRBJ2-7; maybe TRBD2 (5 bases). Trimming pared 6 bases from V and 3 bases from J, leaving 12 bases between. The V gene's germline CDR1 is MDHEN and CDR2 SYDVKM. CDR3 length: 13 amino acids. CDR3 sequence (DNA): TGTGCCAGCAGGGGCGGGCGGGTCTACGAGCAGTACTTC. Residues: CASRGGRVYEQYF.

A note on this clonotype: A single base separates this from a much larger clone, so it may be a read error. The CDR3 protein is CASSLGGTTYEQYF. Here the CDR3 DNA reads TGTGCCAGCAGTTTAGGTGGCACTACCTACGAGCAGTACTTC. V usage is TRBV12-3 or TRBV12-4 and J usage is TRBJ2-7; no reliable D call. The ends were cut back, 1 base at V and 2 bases at J, with 9 bases in the middle. The CDR3 is 14 amino acids.

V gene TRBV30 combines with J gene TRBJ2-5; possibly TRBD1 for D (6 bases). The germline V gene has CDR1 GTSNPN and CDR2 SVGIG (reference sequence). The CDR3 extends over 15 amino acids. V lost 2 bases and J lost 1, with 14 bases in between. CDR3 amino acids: CAWSREGVTQETQYF. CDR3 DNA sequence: TGTGCCTGGAGTCGCGAGGGGGTCACCCAAGAGACCCAGTACTTC.

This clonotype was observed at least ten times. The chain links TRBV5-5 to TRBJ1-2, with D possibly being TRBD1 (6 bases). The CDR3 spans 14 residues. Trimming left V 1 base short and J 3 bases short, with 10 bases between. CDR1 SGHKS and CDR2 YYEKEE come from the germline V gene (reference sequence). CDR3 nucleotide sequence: TGTGCCAGCAGCTTGACGGGGGGGCACTATGGCTACACCTTC. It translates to CASSLTGGHYGYTF.

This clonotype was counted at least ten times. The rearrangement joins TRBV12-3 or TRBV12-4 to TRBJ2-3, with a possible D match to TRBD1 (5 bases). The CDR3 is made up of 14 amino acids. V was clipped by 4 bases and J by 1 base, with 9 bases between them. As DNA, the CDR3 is TGTGCCAGCAGTTACATAGGGGGCACAGATACGCAGTATTTT. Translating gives CASSYIGGTDTQYF.

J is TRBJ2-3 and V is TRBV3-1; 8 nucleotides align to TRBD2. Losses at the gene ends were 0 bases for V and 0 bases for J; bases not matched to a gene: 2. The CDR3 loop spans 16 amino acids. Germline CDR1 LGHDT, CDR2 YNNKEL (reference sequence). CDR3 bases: TGTGCCAGCAGCCAAGAACCTAGCGGGAGCACAGATACGCAGTATTTT. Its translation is CASSQEPSGSTDTQYF.